What follows describes a single T cell receptor (beta chain). Repertoires were generated with immunoSEQ multiplex PCR, while TCRdb's copy carries only in-frame clones and drops some. The sample holds fewer than 250,000 clones, 70% to 90% seen once. The record originates from a study of blood T cell repertoires in COVID-19. About the research overall: Sources were T cells, B-cell-depleted T cells, or PBMCs; the material itself was cDNA or gDNA.

The CDR3 runs to 16 residues. The V gene end was trimmed by 2 bases and the J gene end by 5 bases; junction bases not matched to a gene: 9. Per germline, CDR1 MNHNS and CDR2 SASEGT. The specimen sequenced was PBMCs or T cells enriched from blood (not recorded which). The V call is TRBV6-1, the J call TRBJ1-2; 9 nucleotides match TRBD1. The sequence was obtained from a woman between 40 and 55 years old with acute COVID-19. CDR3 loop: CASSENLQGALYGYTF. The DNA for the CDR3 is TGTGCCAGCAGTGAAAACCTACAGGGGGCCCTTTATGGCTACACCTTC.